One TCR beta chain is described in this entry. The antigen is not known. The data are from a study of T-cell memory formation after mild COVID-19. V was pared by 7 bases and J by 4 bases, with 7 bases between. The CDR3 runs 10 residues. Germline V gene data show CDR1 as SQVTM and CDR2 as ANQGSEA. Overall study findings and caveats: Whereas later expanders leaned CD4+, clones contracting day 15 to 85 showed a balanced CD4/CD8 makeup.

A 5'RACE reaction primed in the constant segment made cDNA libraries of TCR alpha and TCR beta, and these carried sample barcodes and UMIs. Via MiXCR, TCRdb re-called the 5' RACE reads, giving one row per CDR3 protein. The sample contains around 430,000 distinct CDR3 sequences, about 16% of which appear only once. The clonotype comes from a man aged 18 to 29 who had mild COVID-19 (a few samples of this study predate the infection). Cell type and time point are not known. The sequenced material came from PBMCs or a T cell subset sorted from them (not recorded which). The genes are TRBV29-1 and TRBJ1-1; D uncertain. In nucleotides, the CDR3 is TGCAGCGCCGCCTTCACTGAAGCTTTCTTT. It specifies CSAAFTEAFF.